Shown below are 23 T cell receptor beta chains from a single sample sequenced in a study of OX40 agonist ivuxolimab in advanced cancers. Some clones are missing from TCRdb's copy, which holds only in-frame ones; the method was immunoSEQ multiplex PCR. The repertoire holds roughly 64,000 clones, with around 90% as singletons. This specimen consisted of CD4+ or CD8+ T cells sorted from blood, obtained in a trial of the OX40 agonist ivuxolimab. Receptors originate from an adult with an advanced solid tumor such as melanoma, head and neck, liver or kidney cancer.

The V and J genes are TRBV5-1 and TRBJ2-2, with TRBD2 matching over 7 bases. CDR1 SGHRS and CDR2 YFSETQ come from the germline V gene. V was pared by 3 bases and J by 3 bases, with 14 bases of the junction left unmatched. The CDR3 has 18 amino acids. The CDR3 spells CASSWDPRLAGDTGELFF. DNA of the CDR3: TGCGCCAGCAGCTGGGACCCAAGGCTTGCGGGAGACACCGGGGAGCTGTTTTTT.

This clone was detected only a few times. The V gene is TRBV6-1, the J gene TRBJ1-5, with TRBD1 as a possible D gene (5 bases). The V and J ends lost 4 bases and 2 bases respectively, with 15 bases between them. This CDR3 is 16 amino acids long. Germline lookup yields CDR1 MNHNS and CDR2 SASEGT. The CDR3 nucleotides read TGTGCCAGCAGTGCCTCGAGGGGATACGGCAATCAGCCCCAGCATTTT. Its translation is CASSASRGYGNQPQHF.

This chain connects TRBV5-1 to TRBJ1-1, with D possibly being TRBD1 (6 bases). The CDR3 extends over 13 amino acids. V was shortened by 4 bases and J by 1 base, with 8 bases between the two germline ends. Germline V gene data show CDR1 as SGHRS and CDR2 as YFSETQ. CDR3 DNA: TGCGCCAGCAGCAGGGGACAGAACACTGAAGCTTTCTTT. This encodes CASSRGQNTEAFF.

J is TRBJ2-2 and V is TRBV28, with 9 bases lining up with TRBD2. The CDR3 totals 15 residues. V was pared by 6 bases and J by 7 bases, with 9 bases of the junction left unmatched. From germline, CDR1 is MDHEN and CDR2 SYDVKM. For the CDR3, the DNA is TGTGCCAGCAGACCTAGCGGGAAGGCAAGCGGGGAGCTGTTTTTT. This translates into CASRPSGKASGELFF.

The chain recombines TRBV28 with TRBJ2-2; D may be TRBD2 (6 bases). Germline V gene data show CDR1 as MDHEN and CDR2 as SYDVKM. V lost 10 bases to trimming and J lost 4 bases, with 19 bases between them. The CDR3 length is 15 residues. CDR3 sequence: CATFIGGAVTGELFF. The CDR3 DNA is TGTGCCACCTTCATCGGGGGAGCGGTCACCGGGGAGCTGTTTTTT.

The sample holds one count of this clone. The chain employs TRBV6-1 and TRBJ2-3; TRBD1 is a possible D gene (5 bases). The V end lost 6 bases, the J end lost 0 bases, and 13 bases lay between the germline ends. Germline V gene data show CDR1 as MNHNS and CDR2 as SASEGT. The CDR3 has 15 amino acids. CDR3 protein: CASRETVSSTDTQYF. The DNA of the CDR3 is TGTGCCAGCAGGGAGACAGTTTCTAGCACAGATACGCAGTATTTT.

The chain combines TRBV2 with TRBJ2-6; 9 nucleotides line up with TRBD1. Per the germline V gene, CDR1 is SNHLY and CDR2 is FYNNEI. The trim removed 5 bases at V and 2 bases at J, leaving 4 bases unmatched. This CDR3 region has 16 residues. CDR3 loop: CASSPGTGTGANVLTF. CDR3 DNA: TGTGCCAGCAGTCCCGGGACAGGGACTGGGGCCAACGTCCTGACTTTC.

The chain is built from TRBV9 and TRBJ2-5; D is unclear. Germline CDR1 is SGDLS and CDR2 is YYNGEE. Trimming cost V 4 bases and J 5 bases, with 18 bases left between them. This CDR3 has 15 amino acids. CDR3 sequence (DNA): TGTGCCAGCAGCCCCCGGACCCCCCCCGGGGAGACCCAGTACTTC. Protein product: CASSPRTPPGETQYF.

The chain employs TRBV28 and TRBJ1-1; 7 bases fit TRBD1. Looked up from germline, CDR1 is MDHEN and CDR2 is SYDVKM. The trim removed 5 bases at V and 2 bases at J, leaving 8 bases unmatched. The CDR3 runs 15 residues. This CDR3 reads CASSPGGSLNTEAFF. The CDR3 nucleotides read TGTGCCAGCAGTCCAGGGGGTAGCTTAAACACTGAAGCTTTCTTT.

The chain carries TRBV9 and TRBJ2-2; D not resolved. V gave up 0 bases and J gave up 1 base, with 10 bases separating them. Per the germline V gene, CDR1 is SGDLS and CDR2 is YYNGEE. The CDR3 extends over 16 amino acids. As DNA, the CDR3 is TGTGCCAGCAGCGTAGAAGGTTGGGGGAACACCGGGGAGCTGTTTTTT. The encoded protein is CASSVEGWGNTGELFF.

V is TRBV19 and J is TRBJ2-7, with D possibly being TRBD2 (5 bases). V was clipped by 1 base and J by 6 bases, with 19 bases between them. This CDR3 contains 16 residues. Germline V gene data show CDR1 as LNHDA and CDR2 as SQIVND (reference sequence). CDR3 sequence reads: CASSIVSGLLEGEQYF. The CDR3 bases are TGTGCCAGTAGTATAGTCTCGGGCCTACTAGAAGGCGAGCAGTACTTC.

The gene calls are TRBV15 and TRBJ2-1, with TRBD1 matching 7 bases. The CDR3 consists of 15 residues. V shed 5 bases, J shed 0 bases, and the junction held 4 bases outside the gene matches. Germline lookup yields CDR1 LNHNV and CDR2 YYDKDF (reference sequence). For the CDR3, the DNA is TGTGCCACCAGCCCGGGACAGTCCTCCTACAATGAGCAGTTCTTC. Protein sequence: CATSPGQSSYNEQFF.

V is TRBV4-1 and J is TRBJ1-4; D unclear. The germline V gene encodes CDR1 MGHRA and CDR2 YSYEKL. The CDR3 is made up of 16 amino acids. V dropped 7 bases and J dropped 6 bases, with 21 bases sitting between them. This CDR3 reads CASIPQEGLGYEKLFF. DNA for the CDR3: TGCGCCAGCATCCCCCAGGAAGGTTTGGGTTATGAAAAACTGTTTTTT.

The chain uses TRBV18 and TRBJ1-5; tentatively, D is TRBD1 (5 bases). Germline V gene sequence: CDR1 KGHSH, CDR2 LQKENI. Between the trimmed V and J ends, which lost 6 bases and 6 bases, there was a span of 18 bases. The CDR3 sequence is 15 residues long. CDR3 sequence: CASSSTGGGGQPQHF. Written as DNA, the CDR3 is TGTGCCAGCTCGTCCACGGGGGGAGGTGGTCAGCCCCAGCATTTT.

This chain connects TRBV9 to TRBJ2-1; 9 bases align to TRBD2. CDR1 is SGDLS and CDR2 is YYNGEE in the germline V gene. This CDR3 spans 17 amino acids. The V gene end was trimmed by 5 bases and the J gene end by 5 bases; junction bases not matched to a gene: 14. The CDR3 DNA reads as TGTGCCAGCAGTCCCAGTGGAAGCGGGAGGATGAACAATGAGCAGTTCTTC. This codes for CASSPSGSGRMNNEQFF.

The chain recombines TRBV28 with TRBJ2-7; D gene unclear. The CDR3 consists of 12 residues. Germline CDR1 and CDR2: MDHEN and SYDVKM. Trimming left V 1 base short and J 0 bases short, with 1 base between. The CDR3 loop is CASSLYSYEQYF. CDR3 DNA sequence: TGTGCCAGCAGTTTATACTCCTACGAGCAGTACTTC. Looking up the rest from reference TRBV28 and TRBJ2-7 gives the full variable domain: DVKVTQSSRYLVKRTGEKVFLECVQDMDHENMFWYRQDPGLGLRLIYFSYDVKMKEKGDIPEGYSVSREKKERFSLILESASTNQTSMYLCASSLYSYEQYFGPGTRLTVT.

This chain joins TRBV18 and TRBJ2-7; 9 nucleotides align to TRBD1. The V gene end was trimmed by 8 bases and the J gene end by 6 bases; junction bases not matched to a gene: 5. CDR3 size: 12 residues. Germline lookup yields CDR1 KGHSH and CDR2 LQKENI. In DNA form, the CDR3 reads TGTGCCAGCGCGGACAGGGGTGGCGAGCAGTACTTC. Protein product: CASADRGGEQYF.

The chain joins TRBV9 to TRBJ1-1; D might be TRBD1 (5 bases). The CDR3 consists of 13 residues. Germline V gene lookup returns CDR1 SGDLS and CDR2 YYNGEE. Trimming stripped 0 bases from V and 3 bases from J, with 6 bases between. The CDR3 DNA reads as TGTGCCAGCAGCGTAGTGGGGGACACTGAAGCTTTCTTT. It specifies CASSVVGDTEAFF.

J is TRBJ1-6 and V is TRBV14; no clear D. CDR1 and CDR2 (germline): SGHDN, FVKESK. Deletions cut 0 bases from V and 9 bases from J, with 3 bases between. This CDR3 has 12 amino acids. In DNA form, the CDR3 reads TGTGCCAGCAGCCAAGAACCTTCACCCCTCCACTTT. Its protein is CASSQEPSPLHF.

V and J are TRBV27 and TRBJ2-5; perhaps D is TRBD1 or TRBD2 (5 bases each). Trimming left V 4 bases short and J 5 bases short, with 17 bases between. Germline values: CDR1 MNHEY, CDR2 SMNVEV (reference sequence). There are 15 residues in the CDR3. DNA of the CDR3: TGTGCCAGCAGTTCGGGTCAGGGAGTTCCGGAGACCCAGTACTTC. Protein sequence: CASSSGQGVPETQYF.

The chain couples TRBV19 to TRBJ2-1, with 9 bases fitting TRBD2. From germline, CDR1 is LNHDA and CDR2 SQIVND (reference sequence). The CDR3 loop spans 16 amino acids. V was clipped by 3 bases and J by 5 bases; unmatched bases: 8. The CDR3 DNA reads TGTGCCAGTAGTATGGAGGGGACTAGCTATGACAATGAGCAGTTCTTC. Amino acid sequence: CASSMEGTSYDNEQFF.

The chain links TRBV2 to TRBJ1-2; 7 bases line up with TRBD1. The V and J ends lost 2 bases and 4 bases, in that order; junction bases with no gene match: 4. The CDR3 spans 14 residues. Germline lookup yields CDR1 SNHLY and CDR2 FYNNEI. The CDR3 loop reads CASSESPGGYGYTF. CDR3 nucleotide sequence: TGTGCCAGCAGTGAATCCCCAGGGGGCTATGGCTACACCTTC.

The rearrangement links TRBV28 to TRBJ2-7; maybe TRBD2 (6 bases). The CDR3 sequence is 14 residues long. Trimming cost V 1 base and J 3 bases, with 10 bases left between them. The germline gives CDR1 MDHEN, CDR2 SYDVKM. CDR3 amino acids: CASSLSGRGYEQYF. The CDR3 DNA follows: TGTGCCAGCAGTTTATCCGGGAGAGGCTACGAGCAGTACTTC.